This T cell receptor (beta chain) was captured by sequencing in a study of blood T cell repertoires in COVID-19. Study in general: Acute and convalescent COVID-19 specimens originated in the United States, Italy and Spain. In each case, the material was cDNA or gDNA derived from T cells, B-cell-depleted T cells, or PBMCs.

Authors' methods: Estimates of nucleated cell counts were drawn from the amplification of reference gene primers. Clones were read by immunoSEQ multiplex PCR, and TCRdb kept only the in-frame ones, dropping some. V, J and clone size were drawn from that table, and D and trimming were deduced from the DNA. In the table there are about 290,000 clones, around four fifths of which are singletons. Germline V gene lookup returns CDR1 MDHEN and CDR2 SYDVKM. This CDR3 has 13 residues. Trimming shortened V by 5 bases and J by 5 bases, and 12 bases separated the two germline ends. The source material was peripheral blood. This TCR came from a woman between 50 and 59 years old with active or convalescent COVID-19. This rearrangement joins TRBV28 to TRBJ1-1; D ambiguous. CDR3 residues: CASSLVGSTEAFF. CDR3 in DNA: TGTGCCAGCAGTCTTGTCGGGAGTACTGAAGCTTTCTTT.